What follows describes a single T cell receptor (beta chain). This specimen belongs to a study of blood T cells in healthy people across ages. CDR3 length: 15 residues. CDR1 and CDR2 from the germline V gene are MNHNY and SVGAGI (reference sequence). V gave up 0 bases and J gave up 0 bases, with 9 bases separating them. For the second PCR, which ran for about 6 to 11 cycles, a sample-barcoded 5' primer and a J-beta primer mix were used. TCRdb reprocessed the 5' RACE reads with MiXCR, giving one entry per CDR3 protein. This repertoire shows 650,000 to 900,000 distinct CDR3 sequences, 60% to 80% found once; its top ten account for approximately 30%.

The receptor was derived from a man aged 30 to 45 in good health. V gene TRBV6-6 combines with J gene TRBJ2-7; D is unresolved. The source material was blood. CDR3 in DNA: TGTGCCAGCAGTTACTCTAGACCCAGCTCCTACGAGCAGTACTTC. This codes for CASSYSRPSSYEQYF.